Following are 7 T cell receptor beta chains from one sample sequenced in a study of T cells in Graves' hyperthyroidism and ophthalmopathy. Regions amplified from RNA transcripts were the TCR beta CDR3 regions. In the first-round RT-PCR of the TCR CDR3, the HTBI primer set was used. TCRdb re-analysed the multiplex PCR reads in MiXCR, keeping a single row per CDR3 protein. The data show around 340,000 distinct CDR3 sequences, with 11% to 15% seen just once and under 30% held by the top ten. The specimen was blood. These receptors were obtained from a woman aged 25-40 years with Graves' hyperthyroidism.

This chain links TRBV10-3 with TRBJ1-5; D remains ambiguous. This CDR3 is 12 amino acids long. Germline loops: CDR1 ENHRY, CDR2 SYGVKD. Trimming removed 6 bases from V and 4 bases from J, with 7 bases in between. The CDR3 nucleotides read TGTGCCATCAGAGGAACTAATCAGCCCCAGCATTTT. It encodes CAIRGTNQPQHF.

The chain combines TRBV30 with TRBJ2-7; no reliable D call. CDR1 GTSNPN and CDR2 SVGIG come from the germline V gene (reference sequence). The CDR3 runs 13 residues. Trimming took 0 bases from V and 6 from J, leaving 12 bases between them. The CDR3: CAWSVRRTGEQYF. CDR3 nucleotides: TGTGCCTGGAGTGTACGACGGACCGGCGAGCAGTACTTC.

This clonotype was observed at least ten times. The CDR3 DNA is TGTGCCAGCAGCCCTGACTTGACCGAGCAGTACTTC. This gives the protein CASSPDLTEQYF. This rearrangement joins TRBV11-2 to TRBJ2-7; the D is unclear. The germline gives CDR1 SGHAT, CDR2 FQNNGV. The CDR3 sequence is 12 residues long. V shed 5 bases and J shed 6 bases, with 11 bases lying between them.

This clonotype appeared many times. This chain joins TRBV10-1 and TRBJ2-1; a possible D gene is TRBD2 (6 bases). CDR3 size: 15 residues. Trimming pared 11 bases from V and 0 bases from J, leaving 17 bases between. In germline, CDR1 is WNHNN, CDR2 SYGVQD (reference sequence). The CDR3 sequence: CAEGVAASSYNEQFF. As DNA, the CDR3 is TGCGCCGAGGGTGTAGCGGCCAGCTCCTACAATGAGCAGTTCTTC.

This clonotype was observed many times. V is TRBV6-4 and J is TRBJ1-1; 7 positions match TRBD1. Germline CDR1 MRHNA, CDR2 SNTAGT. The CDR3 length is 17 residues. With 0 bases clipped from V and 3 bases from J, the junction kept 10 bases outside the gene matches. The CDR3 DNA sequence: TGTGCCAGCAGTGACTCGAGGCAGGGGGGGAGGGACACTGAAGCTTTCTTT. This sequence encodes CASSDSRQGGRDTEAFF.

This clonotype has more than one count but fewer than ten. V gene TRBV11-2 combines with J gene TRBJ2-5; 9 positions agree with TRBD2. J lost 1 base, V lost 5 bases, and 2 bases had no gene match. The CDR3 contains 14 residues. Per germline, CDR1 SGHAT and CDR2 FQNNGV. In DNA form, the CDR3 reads TGTGCCAGCAGCCGGACTAGCGCCCAAGAGACCCAGTACTTC. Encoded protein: CASSRTSAQETQYF.

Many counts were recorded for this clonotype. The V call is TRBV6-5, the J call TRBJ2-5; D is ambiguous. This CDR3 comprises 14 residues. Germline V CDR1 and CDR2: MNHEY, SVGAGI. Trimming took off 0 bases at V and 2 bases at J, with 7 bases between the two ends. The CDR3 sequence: CASSYSIGQETQYF. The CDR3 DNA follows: TGTGCCAGCAGTTACTCGATTGGGCAAGAGACCCAGTACTTC.